The 26 T cell receptor beta chains listed next were all sequenced from one sample in a study of T cell responses to AZD1222 COVID-19 vaccine. TCRdb's copy holds only in-frame clones and misses some; the assay was immunoSEQ multiplex PCR. This table has 65,000 to 95,000 clones, under 95% appearing once. The material was peripheral blood, obtained on day 0 of MenACWY control vaccination. These receptor sequences come from an adult in good health.

The chain combines TRBV5-1 with TRBJ2-5; 7 bases match TRBD2. The CDR3 is 13 residues long. Germline V gene sequence: CDR1 SGHRS, CDR2 YFSETQ. The V and J ends lost 5 bases and 5 bases, in that order; junction bases with no gene match: 6. In nucleotides, the CDR3 is TGCGCCAGCAGACGGGAGGAAGGGGAGACCCAGTACTTC. Its translation is CASRREEGETQYF.

The chain employs TRBV12-3 or TRBV12-4 and TRBJ2-3, with unresolved D. The CDR3 length is 13 residues. Trimming shortened V by 2 bases and J by 4 bases, and 7 bases separated the two germline ends. This chain's CDR3 is CASSLFGPDTQYF. The CDR3 DNA is TGTGCCAGCAGTTTATTCGGTCCAGATACGCAGTATTTT.

Comments on this clone: A junction boundary mismatches the germline segment, possibly from a read error. The rearrangement links TRBV7-7 to TRBJ2-6; a possible D gene is TRBD1 (5 bases). CDR1 is SSHAT and CDR2 is FNYEAQ in the germline V gene (reference sequence). The CDR3 extends over 16 amino acids. This chain's CDR3 is CASSPGDSSGANVLTF. The CDR3 region has the DNA TGTGCTAGCAGCCCAGGAGACAGCTCTGGGGCCAACGTCCTGACTTTC.

CDR3 residues: CASSQFTSGVYEQYF. The CDR3 nucleotides read TGTGCCAGCAGCCAATTTACTAGCGGGGTCTACGAGCAGTACTTC. The chain joins TRBV16 to TRBJ2-7, with 10 bases that match TRBD2. Germline V gene data show CDR1 as KGHSY and CDR2 as FQNENV. V gave up 1 base and J gave up 3 bases; unmatched junction bases: 3. The CDR3 extends over 15 amino acids.

The CDR3 region has the DNA TGTGCCAGCAGTGACAGGGCCGGGGAGCTGTTTTTT. Translated, it gives CASSDRAGELFF. The gene calls are TRBV6-4 and TRBJ2-2; no reliable D call. The CDR3 is 12 residues long. Germline lookup yields CDR1 MRHNA and CDR2 SNTAGT. The V end lost 2 bases, the J end lost 6 bases, and 4 bases lay between the germline ends.

The gene calls are TRBV7-9 and TRBJ2-7; the match to TRBD2 covers 7 bases. Germline V gene sequence: CDR1 SEHNR, CDR2 FQNEAQ (reference sequence). The CDR3 consists of 15 residues. The ends lost 8 bases at V and 4 bases at J; junction bases unmatched: 14. Here the CDR3 DNA reads TGTGCCAGCTCCGAAGAAGGCCAGGGACTATACGAGCAGTACTTC. Translated, it gives CASSEEGQGLYEQYF.

V usage is TRBV7-9 and J usage is TRBJ1-1, with no clear D. The CDR3 length is 15 residues. With 5 bases removed from V and 5 bases from J, the gap between germline ends came to 18 bases. Germline values: CDR1 SEHNR, CDR2 FQNEAQ (reference sequence). The CDR3 here is CASSPFAGIGTEAFF. The CDR3, as DNA: TGTGCCAGCAGCCCCTTTGCAGGAATAGGGACTGAAGCTTTCTTT.

This chain uses TRBV19 with TRBJ1-2, with 11 bases matching TRBD1. Germline loops: CDR1 LNHDA, CDR2 SQIVND (reference sequence). This CDR3 has 19 residues. The junction had 16 bases not matched to a gene; V was cut back by 3 bases and J by 4 bases. This CDR3 is CASSIFAGTGGRDGYGYTF. CDR3 bases: TGTGCCAGTAGTATTTTCGCCGGGACAGGGGGTAGGGACGGCTATGGCTACACCTTC.

The rearrangement uses TRBV11-2 and TRBJ2-3, with D uncertain. This CDR3 spans 12 amino acids. Germline values: CDR1 SGHAT, CDR2 FQNNGV. Trimming removed 2 bases at V and 5 bases at J, with 5 bases between. The DNA of the CDR3 is TGTGCCAGCAGCTTATATCTAGATACGCAGTATTTT. It yields the protein CASSLYLDTQYF.

The gene calls are TRBV5-1 and TRBJ2-3; 8 nucleotides align to TRBD1. From germline, CDR1 is SGHRS and CDR2 YFSETQ. V shed 2 bases, J shed 6 bases, and the junction held 11 bases outside the gene matches. This CDR3 is built from 16 residues. The CDR3: CASSFPGQGRGDTQYF. The CDR3 region has the DNA TGCGCCAGCAGCTTCCCCGGACAGGGACGAGGGGATACGCAGTATTTT. Drawing the rest from reference TRBV5-1 and TRBJ2-3, the complete variable domain is KAGVTQTPRYLIKTRGQQVTLSCSPISGHRSVSWYQQTPGQGLQFLFEYFSETQRNKGNFPGRFSGRQFSNSRSEMNVSTLELGDSALYLCASSFPGQGRGDTQYFGPGTRLTVL.

This chain joins TRBV7-8 and TRBJ2-5, with D unclear. Germline V gene lookup returns CDR1 SGHVS and CDR2 FQNEAQ. The CDR3 extends over 14 amino acids. V lost 1 base and J 1 base, leaving 7 bases between the germline ends. CDR3 nucleotides: TGTGCCAGCAGCTTAGTAAACTTCCAAGAGACCCAGTACTTC. Protein: CASSLVNFQETQYF.

The chain recombines TRBV19 with TRBJ1-4; D unclear. There are 12 residues in the CDR3. V was shortened by 5 bases and J by 6 bases, with 7 bases between the two germline ends. Per germline, CDR1 LNHDA and CDR2 SQIVND (reference sequence). The chain's CDR3 is CASSGRDEKLFF. As DNA, the CDR3 is TGTGCCAGTAGTGGCCGGGATGAAAAACTGTTTTTT.

The V and J genes are TRBV7-2 and TRBJ1-6, with 7 nucleotides matching TRBD1. This CDR3 spans 14 amino acids. Germline loops: CDR1 SGHTA, CDR2 FQGNSA. J gave up 12 bases and V 5 bases, and 10 bases lay outside the gene matches. The CDR3 spells CASSPRQGSGPLHF. CDR3 DNA: TGTGCCAGCAGCCCACGACAGGGAAGTGGACCCCTCCACTTT.

This chain links TRBV6-1 with TRBJ2-1; 13 positions match TRBD2. In germline, CDR1 is MNHNS, CDR2 SASEGT. J was trimmed by 10 bases and V by 10 bases; bases with no gene match: 7. CDR3 length: 13 amino acids. CDR3 sequence reads: CATGTSGNQEQFF. The CDR3, as DNA: TGTGCCACCGGGACTAGCGGGAATCAGGAGCAGTTCTTC.

The V call is TRBV14, the J call TRBJ1-4; D remains unclear. Trimming cost V 1 base and J 8 bases, with 11 bases left between them. The V gene's germline CDR1 is SGHDN and CDR2 FVKESK. The CDR3 covers 14 residues. CDR3 region: CASSQVGGTEKLFF. The CDR3 DNA follows: TGTGCCAGCAGCCAAGTGGGAGGAACGGAAAAACTGTTTTTT.

V usage is TRBV9 and J usage is TRBJ1-2; possibly TRBD1 for D (5 bases). The CDR3 spans 13 residues. Trimming left V 0 bases short and J 6 bases short, with 9 bases between. Germline CDR1 is SGDLS and CDR2 is YYNGEE. CDR3 bases: TGTGCCAGCAGCGTAGATTTAGGGGATGGCTACACCTTC. It specifies CASSVDLGDGYTF.

In its sample, this clone was seen a few times. The chain uses TRBV19 and TRBJ1-5; TRBD1 might be the D (5 bases). V was shortened by 4 bases and J by 6 bases, with 16 bases between the two germline ends. CDR1 is LNHDA, CDR2 SQIVND, per germline (reference sequence). The length of the CDR3 is 15 residues. The CDR3 bases are TGTGCCAGTAGTACTCAGCTGGGGGATCGTCAGCCCCAGCATTTT. It yields the protein CASSTQLGDRQPQHF.

V gene TRBV27 combines with J gene TRBJ1-2; TRBD1 matches 9 bases. V dropped 6 bases and J dropped 3; count of bases not matched to a gene: 5. This CDR3 is built from 14 residues. The germline CDR1 and CDR2 sequences are MNHEY and SMNVEV (reference sequence). CDR3 residues: CASSWDREDYGYTF. CDR3 in DNA: TGTGCCAGCAGCTGGGACAGGGAGGACTATGGCTACACCTTC.

This rearrangement joins TRBV6-6 to TRBJ1-4; D is unresolved. This CDR3 is built from 11 residues. V lost 2 bases to trimming and J lost 8 bases, with 3 bases between them. Germline values: CDR1 MNHNY, CDR2 SVGAGI (reference sequence). The CDR3 protein is CASSYGEKLFF. The CDR3 DNA is TGTGCCAGCAGTTACGGGGAAAAACTGTTTTTT.

This rearrangement joins TRBV28 to TRBJ2-7; D is unclear. Trimming removed 4 bases from V and 3 bases from J, with 7 bases in between. This CDR3 has 12 residues. The germline V gene has CDR1 MDHEN and CDR2 SYDVKM. The CDR3 loop reads CASSSPVYEQYF. The CDR3 DNA reads as TGTGCCAGCAGTTCCCCAGTCTACGAGCAGTACTTC.

The V gene is TRBV7-3, the J gene TRBJ2-1; the match to TRBD2 covers 10 bases. CDR1 and CDR2 from the germline V gene are SGHTA and FQGTGA. The CDR3 sequence is 18 residues long. Trimming cost V 0 bases and J 7 bases; bases outside gene matches: 12. CDR3 DNA: TGTGCCAGCAGCTTAACCCACCCTCTAGCGGGGGTAGGGAATGAGCAGTTCTTC. Its translation is CASSLTHPLAGVGNEQFF.

V gene TRBV19 combines with J gene TRBJ2-7; 12 bases line up with TRBD1. The CDR3 has 15 residues. CDR1 is LNHDA, CDR2 SQIVND, per germline (reference sequence). J lost 2 bases, V lost 3 bases, and 2 bases had no gene match. The CDR3 region has the DNA TGTGCCAGTAGTATGGGACAGGGGGCTCCCTACGAGCAGTACTTC. This gives the protein CASSMGQGAPYEQYF.

This clone was seen just once. The V and J genes are TRBV6-5 and TRBJ2-7; a weak D match, TRBD1 (5 bases). The CDR3 is 12 residues long. Germline V gene data show CDR1 as MNHEY and CDR2 as SVGAGI. Trimming pared 6 bases from V and 7 bases from J, leaving 13 bases between. This CDR3 is CASRQVAGEQYF. The CDR3 DNA follows: TGTGCCAGCAGACAGGTGGCTGGAGAGCAGTACTTC.

This clone has a single count. The chain is built from TRBV5-1 and TRBJ2-3; D could derive from TRBD1 or TRBD2 (6 bases each). The germline V gene encodes CDR1 SGHRS and CDR2 YFSETQ. The length of the CDR3 is 16 residues. Trimming removed 0 bases from V and 2 bases from J, with 13 bases in between. In DNA form, the CDR3 reads TGCGCCAGCAGCTTGGTTCCGGGGGCCTACACAGATACGCAGTATTTT. This sequence encodes CASSLVPGAYTDTQYF.

The J gene is TRBJ2-3, the V gene TRBV7-9; D gene uncertain. This CDR3 has 16 amino acids. V gave up 5 bases and J gave up 0 bases, with 15 bases separating them. Germline CDR1 is SEHNR and CDR2 is FQNEAQ (reference sequence). DNA of the CDR3: TGTGCCAGCAGCCCATTAGGGTGGGGTAGCACAGATACGCAGTATTTT. It translates to CASSPLGWGSTDTQYF.

The rearrangement links TRBV28 to TRBJ2-2; TRBD1 might be the D (6 bases). Germline CDR1 is MDHEN and CDR2 is SYDVKM. CDR3 length: 14 residues. Trimming took off 8 bases at V and 7 bases at J, with 17 bases between the two ends. CDR3 amino acids: CASGQRQVGGELFF. Written as DNA, the CDR3 is TGTGCCAGCGGCCAAAGACAGGTGGGCGGGGAGCTGTTTTTT. The full variable domain, its missing parts supplied by reference TRBV28 and TRBJ2-2, is DVKVTQSSRYLVKRTGEKVFLECVQDMDHENMFWYRQDPGLGLRLIYFSYDVKMKEKGDIPEGYSVSREKKERFSLILESASTNQTSMYLCASGQRQVGGELFFGEGSRLTVL.